This TCR beta chain was identified in a study of blood T cell repertoires in COVID-19. Study-level information: Sites in the United States, Italy and Spain provided acute and convalescent COVID-19 samples. Sample material is recorded as cDNA or gDNA derived from T cells, B-cell-depleted T cells, or PBMCs.

The CDR3 consists of 13 residues. With V trimmed by 0 bases and J by 10 bases, 3 bases remained unmatched. The V gene's germline CDR1 is WNHNN and CDR2 SYGVQD (reference sequence). Methods used by the authors: Estimation of nucleated cell counts relied on the amplification of reference gene primers. Profiling relied on immunoSEQ multiplex PCR, and the TCRdb table lists in-frame clones only, not all of them. V, J and clone size reflect that table, while D and trimming were determined from the DNA. The table has more than 70,000 clones, roughly 90% seen once. This clonotype was obtained from a woman over 75 with acute or convalescent COVID-19. The chain employs TRBV10-1 and TRBJ1-2; 9 bases fit TRBD1. What was sequenced was peripheral blood. CDR3 nucleotide sequence: TGCGCCAGCAGTGAGTCGAGACAGGGGGACTACACCTTC. Encoded protein: CASSESRQGDYTF.